The rows below give T cell receptor beta chains drawn from one sample of a study of Graves' ophthalmopathy and Graves' hyperthyroidism. MiXCR, applied by TCRdb to the multiplex PCR reads, yields one record per CDR3 protein. The table has about 220,000 distinct CDR3 sequences, under 25% seen once. The specimen was peripheral blood. These receptors came from a woman in her fifties or sixties with Graves' ophthalmopathy. The CDR3 runs from the conserved cysteine through the conserved F or W. D genes are given only for firm matches. Some rows mark clone size as missing; the rest say once, few, many or name a class of expanded clone.

abundance	d_gene	v_gene	j_gene	CDR3nt	CDR3aa
.	TRBD1	TRBV9	TRBJ2-2	TGTGCCAGCAGCTTGATTCCGGGACAGGGGACCACCGGGGAGCTGTTTTTT	CASSLIPGQGTTGELFF
many	TRBD1	TRBV15	TRBJ2-7	TGTGCCACCAGCAGGCTCATGGGACAGGGTTCCTACGAGCAGTACTTC	CATSRLMGQGSYEQYF
many	.	TRBV27	TRBJ1-6	TGTGCCAGCAGGACAGGAAATTCACCCCTCCACTTT	CASRTGNSPLHF
many	.	TRBV4-1	TRBJ1-2	TGCGCCAGCAGCCCCCTTGGAGTCGCTAACTATGGCTACACCTTC	CASSPLGVANYGYTF
many	.	TRBV14	TRBJ2-7	TGTGCCAGCAGCGCCCCCGGGACACGGATTTACGAGCAGTACTTC	CASSAPGTRIYEQYF
.	.	TRBV2	TRBJ2-4	TGTGCCAGCAGTGAACCCTCCGAGCGGGCGAGTGGGCCCAAAAACATTCAGTACTTC	CASSEPSERASGPKNIQYF
many	TRBD1	TRBV10-1	TRBJ2-2	TGCGCCAGCAGTAAACAGGGGACCGGGGAGCTGTTTTTT	CASSKQGTGELFF
.	.	TRBV29-1	TRBJ1-1	TGCAGCGTTGTACAGAACACTGAAGCTTTCTTT	CSVVQNTEAFF
many	.	TRBV11-3	TRBJ1-1	TGTGCCAGCAGCTTTAAGGGGAACACTGAAGCTTTCTTT	CASSFKGNTEAFF
once	.	TRBV12-3/TRBV12-4	TRBJ1-5	TGTGCCAGCACCCTCGGTCAGGGGAGGCAGCCCCAGCATTTT	CASTLGQGRQPQHF
.	TRBD1	TRBV10-3	TRBJ2-5	TGTGCCATCAGTGAGGGGCCGACAGGGGATGGCGAGACCCAGTACTTC	CAISEGPTGDGETQYF
many	.	TRBV30	TRBJ1-6	TGTGCCTGGAGTGCTACAGACGATTCACCCCTCCACTTT	CAWSATDDSPLHF
many	TRBD2	TRBV6-1	TRBJ2-7	TGTGCCAGCAGTGAAGCGCACGGCGGGGGCTACGAGCAGTACTTC	CASSEAHGGGYEQYF
many	.	TRBV6-1	TRBJ1-5	TGTGCCAGTTGTCGACAGGCAATTTCTTATCAGCCCCAGCATTTT	CASCRQAISYQPQHF
many	.	TRBV4-1	TRBJ2-2	TGCGCCAGCAGCCAAGACTGGGTTCTGGTAACCGGGGAGCTGTTTTTT	CASSQDWVLVTGELFF
many	.	TRBV6-4	TRBJ2-2	TGTGCCAGCAACATTCTGGGCAGGGTATTGGGCACCGGGGAGCTGTTTTTT	CASNILGRVLGTGELFF
.	TRBD2	TRBV10-3	TRBJ2-3	TGTGTCATCAGTTTACCGAACAGCGGGGTGGGCACAGATACGCAGTATTTT	CVISLPNSGVGTDTQYF
.	.	TRBV3-1	TRBJ1-3	TGTGCCAGCAGCCAAGGGTCCAGCTCTGGAAACACCATATATTTT	CASSQGSSSGNTIYF
many	.	TRBV2	TRBJ2-7	TGTGCCAGCAGTGCGCAGAGCTACGAGCAGTACTTC	CASSAQSYEQYF
many	.	TRBV3-1	TRBJ1-5	TGTGCCAGCAGCCTTTATCTTAGCAATCAGCCCCAGCATTTT	CASSLYLSNQPQHF
many	.	TRBV7-9	TRBJ1-1	TGTGCCAGCAGCTTATCGACAGGCCGAGGGGTTAGTGGGGGCACTGAAGCTTTCTTT	CASSLSTGRGVSGGTEAFF
many	.	TRBV9	TRBJ2-5	TGTGCCAGCAGCGTGAGATCTGGGGAGACCCAGTACTTC	CASSVRSGETQYF
.	.	TRBV28	TRBJ1-2	TGTGCCAGCAGTTTGGGCGGCAGTTCCTCATATAATGGCTACACCTTC	CASSLGGSSSYNGYTF